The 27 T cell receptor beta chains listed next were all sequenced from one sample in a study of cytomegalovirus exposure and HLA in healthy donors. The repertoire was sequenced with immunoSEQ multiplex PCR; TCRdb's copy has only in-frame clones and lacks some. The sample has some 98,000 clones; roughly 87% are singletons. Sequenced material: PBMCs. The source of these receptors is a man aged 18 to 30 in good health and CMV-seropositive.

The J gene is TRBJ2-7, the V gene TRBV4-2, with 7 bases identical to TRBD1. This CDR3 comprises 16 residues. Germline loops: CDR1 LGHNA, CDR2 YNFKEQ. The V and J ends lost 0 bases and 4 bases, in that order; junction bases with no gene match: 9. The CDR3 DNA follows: TGTGCCAGCAGCCAAGAGGTTCGGACAGGCCCGTACGAGCAGTACTTC. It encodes CASSQEVRTGPYEQYF.

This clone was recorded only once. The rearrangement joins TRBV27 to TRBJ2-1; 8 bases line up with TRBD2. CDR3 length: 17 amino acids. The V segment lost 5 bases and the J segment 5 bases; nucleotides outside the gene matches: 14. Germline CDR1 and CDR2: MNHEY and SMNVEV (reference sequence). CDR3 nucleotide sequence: TGTGCCAGCAGTCCCAGAGCGGGAGTGTTGGGAGACAATGAGCAGTTCTTC. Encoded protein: CASSPRAGVLGDNEQFF.

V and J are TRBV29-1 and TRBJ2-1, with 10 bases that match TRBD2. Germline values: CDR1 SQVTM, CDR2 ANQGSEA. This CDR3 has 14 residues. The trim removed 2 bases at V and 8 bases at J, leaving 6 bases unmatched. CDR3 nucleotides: TGCAGCGTTGAACCTAGCGGGAGTGGGTATGAGCAGTTCTTC. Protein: CSVEPSGSGYEQFF.

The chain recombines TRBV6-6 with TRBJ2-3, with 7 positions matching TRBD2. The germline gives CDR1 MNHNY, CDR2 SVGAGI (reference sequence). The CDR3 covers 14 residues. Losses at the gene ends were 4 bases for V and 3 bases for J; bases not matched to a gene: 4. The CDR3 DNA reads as TGTGCCAGCAGTTCAGGGCGGGAGACAGATACGCAGTATTTT. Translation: CASSSGRETDTQYF.

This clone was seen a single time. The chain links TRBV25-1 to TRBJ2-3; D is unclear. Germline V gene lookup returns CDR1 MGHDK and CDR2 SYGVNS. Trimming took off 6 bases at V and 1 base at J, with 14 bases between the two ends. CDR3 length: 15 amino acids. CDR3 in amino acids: CASSPAGLGTDTQYF. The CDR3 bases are TGTGCCAGCAGCCCAGCTGGGCTGGGCACAGATACGCAGTATTTT.

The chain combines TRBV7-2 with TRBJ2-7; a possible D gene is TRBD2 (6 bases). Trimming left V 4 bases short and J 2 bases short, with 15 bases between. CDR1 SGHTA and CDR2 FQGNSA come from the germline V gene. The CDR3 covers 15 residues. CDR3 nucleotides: TGTGCCAGCAGCTCCCGGGACTCCAGTACCTACGAGCAGTACTTC. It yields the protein CASSSRDSSTYEQYF.

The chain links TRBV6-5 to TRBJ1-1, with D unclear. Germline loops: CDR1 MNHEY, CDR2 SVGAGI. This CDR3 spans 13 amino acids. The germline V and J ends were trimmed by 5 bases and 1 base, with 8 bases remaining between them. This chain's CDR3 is CASSRRGNTEAFF. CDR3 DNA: TGTGCCAGCAGTCGACGGGGGAACACTGAAGCTTTCTTT.

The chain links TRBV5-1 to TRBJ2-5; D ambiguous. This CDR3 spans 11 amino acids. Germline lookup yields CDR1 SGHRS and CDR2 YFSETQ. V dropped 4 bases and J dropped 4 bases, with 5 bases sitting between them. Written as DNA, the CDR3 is TGCGCCAGCAGCGAGAGAGAGACCCAGTACTTC. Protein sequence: CASSERETQYF.

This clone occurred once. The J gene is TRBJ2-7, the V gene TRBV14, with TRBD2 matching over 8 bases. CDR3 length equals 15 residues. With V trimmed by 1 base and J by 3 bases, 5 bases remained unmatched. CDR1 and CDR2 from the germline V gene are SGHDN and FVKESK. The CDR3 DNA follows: TGTGCCAGCAGCCAAGGTTTAGCGGGGTTCTACGAGCAGTACTTC. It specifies CASSQGLAGFYEQYF.

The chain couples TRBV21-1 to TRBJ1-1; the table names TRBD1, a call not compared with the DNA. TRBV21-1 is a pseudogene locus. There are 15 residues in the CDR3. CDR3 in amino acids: CASRTPGQRNTEAFF. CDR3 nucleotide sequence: TGTGCCAGCAGAACCCCGGGACAGCGGAACACTGAAGCTTTCTTT.

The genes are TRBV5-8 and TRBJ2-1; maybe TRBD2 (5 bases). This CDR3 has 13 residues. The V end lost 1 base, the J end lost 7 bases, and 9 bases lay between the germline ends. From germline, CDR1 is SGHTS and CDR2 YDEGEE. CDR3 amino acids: CASSLFLANEQFF. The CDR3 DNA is TGTGCCAGCAGCTTGTTCCTAGCAAATGAGCAGTTCTTC.

The CDR3 spells CASSIILAGWNEQFF. CDR3 nucleotides: TGTGCCAGTAGTATTATTCTAGCGGGATGGAATGAGCAGTTCTTC. V and J are TRBV19 and TRBJ2-1; the match to TRBD2 covers 9 bases. This CDR3 has 15 residues. In germline, CDR1 is LNHDA, CDR2 SQIVND (reference sequence). The ends lost 3 bases at V and 7 bases at J; junction bases unmatched: 7.

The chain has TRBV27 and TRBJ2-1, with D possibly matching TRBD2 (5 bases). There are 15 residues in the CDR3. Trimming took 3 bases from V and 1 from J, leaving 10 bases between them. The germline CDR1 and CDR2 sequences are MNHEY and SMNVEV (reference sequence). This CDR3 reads CASSFSWTSYNEQFF. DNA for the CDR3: TGTGCCAGCAGTTTTTCCTGGACTTCCTACAATGAGCAGTTCTTC.

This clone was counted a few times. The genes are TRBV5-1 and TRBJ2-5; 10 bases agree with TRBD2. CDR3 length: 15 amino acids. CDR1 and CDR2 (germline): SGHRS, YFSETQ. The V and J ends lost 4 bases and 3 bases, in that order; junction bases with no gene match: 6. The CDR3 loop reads CASSIAGGSKETQYF. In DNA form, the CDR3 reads TGCGCCAGCAGCATAGCGGGGGGCTCCAAAGAGACCCAGTACTTC.

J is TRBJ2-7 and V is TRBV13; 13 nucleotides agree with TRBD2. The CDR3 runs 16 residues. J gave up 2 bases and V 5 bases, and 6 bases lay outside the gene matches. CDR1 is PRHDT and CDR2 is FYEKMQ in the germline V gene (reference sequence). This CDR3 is CASSPKGLAGTYEQYF. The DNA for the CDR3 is TGTGCCAGCAGCCCCAAGGGACTAGCGGGAACCTACGAGCAGTACTTC.

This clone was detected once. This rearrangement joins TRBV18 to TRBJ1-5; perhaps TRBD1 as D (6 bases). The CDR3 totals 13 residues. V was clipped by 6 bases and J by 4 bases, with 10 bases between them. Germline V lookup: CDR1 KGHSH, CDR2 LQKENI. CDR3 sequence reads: CASSPGQNQPQHF. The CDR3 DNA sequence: TGTGCCAGCTCCCCAGGACAGAATCAGCCCCAGCATTTT.

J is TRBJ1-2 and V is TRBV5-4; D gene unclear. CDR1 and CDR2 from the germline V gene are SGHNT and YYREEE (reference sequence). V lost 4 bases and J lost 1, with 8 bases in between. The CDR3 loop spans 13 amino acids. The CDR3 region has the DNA TGTGCCAGCAGCCCGACTAATAACTATGGCTACACCTTC. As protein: CASSPTNNYGYTF.

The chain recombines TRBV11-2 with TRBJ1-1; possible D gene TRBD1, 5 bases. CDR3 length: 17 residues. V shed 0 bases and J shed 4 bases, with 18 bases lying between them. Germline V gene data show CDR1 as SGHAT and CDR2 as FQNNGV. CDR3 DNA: TGTGCCAGCAGCTTAGAACCGCAGGGCGCGGAGGGCACTGAAGCTTTCTTT. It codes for CASSLEPQGAEGTEAFF.

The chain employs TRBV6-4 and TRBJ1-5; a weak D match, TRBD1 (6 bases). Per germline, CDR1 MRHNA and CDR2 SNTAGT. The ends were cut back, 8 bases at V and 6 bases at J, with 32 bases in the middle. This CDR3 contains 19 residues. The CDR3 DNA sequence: TGTGCCAGCCAATATAAAGCGGGTCCGCGGGGGGCTTTTGGTCAGCCCCAGCATTTT. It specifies CASQYKAGPRGAFGQPQHF.

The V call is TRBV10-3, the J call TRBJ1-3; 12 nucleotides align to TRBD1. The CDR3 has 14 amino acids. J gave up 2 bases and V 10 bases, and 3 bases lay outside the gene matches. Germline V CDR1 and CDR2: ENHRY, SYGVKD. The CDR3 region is CATGTGGTGNTIYF. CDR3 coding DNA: TGTGCCACCGGGACAGGGGGCACTGGAAACACCATATATTTT.

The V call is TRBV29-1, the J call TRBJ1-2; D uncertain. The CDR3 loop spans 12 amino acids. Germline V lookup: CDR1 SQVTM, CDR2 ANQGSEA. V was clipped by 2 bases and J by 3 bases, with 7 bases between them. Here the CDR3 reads CSVEFSDYGYTF. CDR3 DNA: TGCAGCGTTGAATTTTCGGACTATGGCTACACCTTC.

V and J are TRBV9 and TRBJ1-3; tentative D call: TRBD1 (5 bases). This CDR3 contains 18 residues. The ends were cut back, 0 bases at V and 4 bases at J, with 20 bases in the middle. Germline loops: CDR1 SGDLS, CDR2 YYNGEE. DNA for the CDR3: TGTGCCAGCAGCGTAGACGCTGGACGATGGACAAGAGGAAACACCATATATTTT. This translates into CASSVDAGRWTRGNTIYF.

The CDR3 loop is CASSLIRDNYEQYF. In DNA form, the CDR3 reads TGTGCCAGCAGCTTAATCCGGGACAACTACGAGCAGTACTTC. This chain joins TRBV11-2 and TRBJ2-7, with D possibly matching TRBD1 (6 bases). The germline V gene encodes CDR1 SGHAT and CDR2 FQNNGV. The V and J ends lost 2 bases and 3 bases respectively, with 11 bases between them. The CDR3 is made up of 14 amino acids.

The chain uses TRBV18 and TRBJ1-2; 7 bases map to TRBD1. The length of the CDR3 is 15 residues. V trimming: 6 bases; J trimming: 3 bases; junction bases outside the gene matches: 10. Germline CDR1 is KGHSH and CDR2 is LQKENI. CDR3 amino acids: CASSGQERHYYGYTF. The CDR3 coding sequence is TGTGCCAGCTCCGGACAGGAACGCCACTACTATGGCTACACCTTC.

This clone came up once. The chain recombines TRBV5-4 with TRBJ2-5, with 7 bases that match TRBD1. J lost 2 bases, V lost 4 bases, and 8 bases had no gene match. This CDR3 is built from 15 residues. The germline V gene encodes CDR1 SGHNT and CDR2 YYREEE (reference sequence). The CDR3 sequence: CASSPPGQLQETQYF. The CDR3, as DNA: TGTGCCAGCAGCCCGCCGGGACAGCTACAAGAGACCCAGTACTTC.

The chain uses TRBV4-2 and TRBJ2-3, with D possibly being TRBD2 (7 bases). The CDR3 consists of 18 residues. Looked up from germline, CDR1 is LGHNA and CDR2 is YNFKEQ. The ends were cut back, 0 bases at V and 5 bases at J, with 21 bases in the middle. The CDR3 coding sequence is TGTGCCAGCAGCCAAGAAGAAGATTCCGGGGGGCCTCGAGATACGCAGTATTTT. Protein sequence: CASSQEEDSGGPRDTQYF.

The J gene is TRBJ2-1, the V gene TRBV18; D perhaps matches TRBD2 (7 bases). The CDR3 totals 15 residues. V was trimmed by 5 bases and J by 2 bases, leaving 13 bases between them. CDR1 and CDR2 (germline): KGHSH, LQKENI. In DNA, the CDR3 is TGTGCCAGCTCAAAAGGGGGGGCGACCTACAATGAGCAGTTCTTC. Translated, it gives CASSKGGATYNEQFF.